These T cell receptor beta chains were read from a single sample in a study of CD8 T cells in Susac syndrome. TCRdb fed the immunoSEQ multiplex PCR reads into MiXCR, producing one record per CDR3 protein. Of under 200,000 distinct CDR3 sequences listed, approximately 94% were seen once; the top ten hold 0.1% to 0.13%. The sequencing input was CD4+ T cells from PBMCs. Source of these receptors: a human donor with Susac syndrome. Each CDR3 is given with its conserved first and last residue. A D gene is named only where the DNA matches it firmly. Clone size, where shown, is once, few, many, or a class for clones that have expanded.

J | V | D | size | CDR3 | DNA
TRBJ2-1 | TRBV18 | TRBD2 | - | CASSRTSGGAYNEQFF | TGTGCCAGCTCAAGAACTAGCGGGGGGGCCTACAATGAGCAGTTCTTC
TRBJ2-2 | TRBV7-2 | TRBD1 | - | CASSWIPGQGLNTGELFF | TGTGCCAGCAGCTGGATCCCGGGACAGGGCCTGAACACCGGGGAGCTGTTTTTT
TRBJ1-2 | TRBV20-1 | - | - | CSAIIGNREDGYTF | TGCAGTGCTATAATAGGGAACAGGGAGGATGGCTACACCTTC
TRBJ2-2 | TRBV6-5 | TRBD2 | - | CASSYTSGGYTGELFF | TGTGCCAGCAGTTACACCAGCGGGGGGTACACCGGGGAGCTGTTTTTT
TRBJ2-2 | TRBV7-3 | - | - | CASSPRAGSTGELFF | TGTGCCAGCAGCCCCCGGGCAGGGTCCACCGGGGAGCTGTTTTTT
TRBJ1-4 | TRBV3-1 | - | - | CASSQEQGSEKLFF | TGTGCCAGCAGCCAAGAACAGGGAAGTGAAAAACTGTTTTTT
TRBJ2-3 | TRBV12-3/TRBV12-4 | TRBD1 | once | CASIKDRGTDTQYF | TGTGCCAGCATCAAGGACAGGGGCACAGATACGCAGTATTTT
TRBJ2-3 | TRBV3-1 | - | - | CASSQGFVGFMDTQYF | TGTGCCAGCAGCCAAGGATTTGTGGGATTTATGGATACGCAGTATTTT
TRBJ2-3 | TRBV4-2 | - | - | CASSQPGTSDTQYF | TGTGCCAGCAGCCAACCCGGGACGTCGGATACGCAGTATTTT
TRBJ1-1 | TRBV2 | TRBD1 | - | CASSSTGEAEAFF | TGTGCCAGCAGTTCGACAGGGGAGGCTGAAGCTTTCTTT
TRBJ2-7 | TRBV29-1 | TRBD1 | - | CSASGQGSPEQYF | TGCAGCGCCTCAGGACAGGGATCCCCCGAGCAGTACTTC
TRBJ2-5 | TRBV5-1 | - | - | CASSLDSETQYF | TGCGCCAGCAGCTTGGATTCGGAGACCCAGTACTTC
TRBJ2-7 | TRBV7-6 | TRBD2 | - | CADPGGGLREPEYF | TGTGCTGACCCCGGGGGGGGGTTACGGGAACCCGAGTACTTC
TRBJ1-2 | TRBV29-1 | - | - | CSALRDFNYGYTF | TGCAGCGCACTCCGGGACTTCAACTATGGCTACACCTTC
TRBJ2-5 | TRBV6-5 | TRBD1 | - | CASTSPGGAETQYF | TGTGCCAGCACTTCTCCAGGGGGCGCCGAGACCCAGTACTTC
TRBJ2-1 | TRBV30 | TRBD1 | - | CAWNRDRGVNEQFF | TGTGCCTGGAACCGGGACAGGGGAGTCAATGAGCAGTTCTTC
TRBJ2-1 | TRBV20-1 | - | - | CSARDLTVRYNEQFF | TGCAGTGCTAGAGATCTAACAGTCAGGTACAATGAGCAGTTCTTC
TRBJ1-2 | TRBV29-1 | TRBD1 | once | CSVQRQGYGYTF | TGCAGCGTCCAGCGACAGGGCTATGGCTACACCTTC
TRBJ2-5 | TRBV6-1 | TRBD2 | - | CASSLGLAAIQETQYF | TGTGCCAGCAGTCTGGGACTAGCGGCGATCCAAGAGACCCAGTACTTC
TRBJ1-2 | TRBV20-1 | - | - | CSASDGTPNYGYTF | TGCAGTGCTAGCGACGGGACACCTAACTATGGCTACACCTTC
TRBJ2-7 | TRBV5-1 | - | - | CASKGDNTYEQYF | TGCGCCAGCAAGGGGGACAATACCTACGAGCAGTACTTC
TRBJ2-1 | TRBV24-1 | TRBD2 | - | CATSDLAGGLGEQFF | TGTGCCACCAGTGATCTAGCGGGGGGCCTGGGTGAGCAGTTCTTC
TRBJ1-2 | TRBV10-2 | TRBD1 | - | CASSVRDRKDGYTF | TGCGCCAGCAGTGTCCGGGACAGGAAAGATGGCTACACCTTC
TRBJ2-5 | TRBV5-4 | TRBD2 | - | CASSGVAGGQETQYF | TGTGCCAGCAGCGGGGTTGCGGGGGGGCAAGAGACCCAGTACTTC
TRBJ2-3 | TRBV6-1 | TRBD2 | - | CASSGLAGGPDTQYF | TGTGCCAGCAGTGGACTAGCGGGGGGGCCAGATACGCAGTATTTT
TRBJ2-2 | TRBV7-8 | TRBD1 | - | CASTGTVNTGELFF | TGTGCCAGCACGGGGACAGTGAACACCGGGGAGCTGTTTTTT
TRBJ2-3 | TRBV5-4 | - | - | CASSFPASTDTQYF | TGTGCCAGCAGCTTCCCGGCTAGCACAGATACGCAGTATTTT
TRBJ1-1 | TRBV4-2 | - | - | CASSQSQGMNTEAFF | TGTGCCAGCAGCCAAAGTCAGGGTATGAACACTGAAGCTTTCTTT
TRBJ1-2 | TRBV7-9 | - | - | CASSLDGGFGYTF | TGTGCCAGCAGCCTAGATGGGGGCTTTGGCTACACCTTC
TRBJ2-2 | TRBV20-1 | - | - | CSAGAAGVGTGELFF | TGCAGTGCTGGGGCCGCAGGGGTAGGAACCGGGGAGCTGTTTTTT
TRBJ1-5 | TRBV19 | TRBD1 | few | CASSRTGGGNQPQHF | TGTGCCAGTAGCCGGACAGGGGGTGGCAATCAGCCCCAGCATTTT
TRBJ1-2 | TRBV2 | - | - | CASSWDGGGGYTF | TGTGCCAGCAGCTGGGACGGGGGGGGTGGCTACACCTTC
TRBJ2-5 | TRBV20-1 | TRBD2 | - | CSARAPGGGAETQYF | TGCAGTGCTAGGGCACCTGGGGGGGGTGCGGAGACCCAGTACTTC
TRBJ2-7 | TRBV19 | - | - | CASRVAVSAYEQYF | TGTGCCAGTAGGGTAGCCGTATCAGCCTACGAGCAGTACTTC
TRBJ2-3 | TRBV4-2 | - | - | CASSPRRRGSTDTQYF | TGTGCCAGCAGCCCAAGGCGGCGGGGAAGCACAGATACGCAGTATTTT
TRBJ1-2 | TRBV30 | - | - | CAWSPDGLGGYTF | TGTGCCTGGAGCCCGGACGGACTGGGGGGCTACACCTTC
TRBJ1-5 | TRBV12-3/TRBV12-4 | - | - | CASSPHREDPPQHF | TGTGCCAGCAGCCCCCACAGGGAGGATCCGCCCCAGCATTTT
TRBJ2-3 | TRBV29-1 | TRBD2 | - | CSVLPTSGAGGTQYF | TGCAGCGTCCTACCGACTAGCGGGGCGGGAGGTACGCAGTATTTT
TRBJ1-2 | TRBV9 | - | - | CASSVGEGRGYTF | TGTGCCAGCAGCGTAGGAGAAGGGAGAGGCTACACCTTC
TRBJ2-7 | TRBV24-1 | - | - | CATSDFTGVQYF | TGTGCCACCAGTGATTTCACAGGTGTACAGTACTTC
TRBJ1-1 | TRBV24-1 | TRBD1 | - | CATSDTTGTGGHEAFF | TGTGCCACCAGTGATACCACCGGGACAGGGGGCCATGAAGCTTTCTTT
TRBJ2-5 | TRBV29-1 | - | once | CSVGGGLYQETQYF | TGCAGCGTTGGGGGGGGCCTGTACCAAGAGACCCAGTACTTC
TRBJ2-7 | TRBV9 | TRBD1 | - | CASSAPGTGSREQYF | TGTGCCAGCAGCGCACCCGGGACAGGGAGTAGGGAGCAGTACTTC
TRBJ1-5 | TRBV6-5 | - | - | CASSAGTYQPQHF | TGTGCCAGCAGCGCCGGGACCTATCAGCCCCAGCATTTT
TRBJ2-2 | TRBV5-1 | - | few | CASSLAGTNTGELFF | TGCGCCAGCAGCCTGGCGGGGACGAACACCGGGGAGCTGTTTTTT
TRBJ2-2 | TRBV3-1 | TRBD1 | - | CASSQGRTGRAGELFF | TGTGCCAGCAGCCAGGGCAGGACAGGGCGAGCCGGGGAGCTGTTTTTT
TRBJ1-5 | TRBV10-3 | TRBD1 | - | CAISQDRGGNQPQHF | TGTGCCATCAGCCAGGACAGGGGAGGGAATCAGCCCCAGCATTTT
TRBJ1-1 | TRBV6-6 | TRBD1 | - | CASSYRGRDTEAFF | TGTGCCAGCAGCTACAGGGGTCGGGACACTGAAGCTTTCTTT
TRBJ2-7 | TRBV30 | TRBD1 | - | CAWSRDRTTYEQYF | TGTGCCTGGAGTAGGGACAGGACCACCTACGAGCAGTACTTC
TRBJ2-1 | TRBV2 | - | - | CASSAFREDEQFF | TGTGCCAGCAGTGCTTTCAGGGAAGATGAGCAGTTCTTC
TRBJ2-7 | TRBV12-3/TRBV12-4 | - | - | CASSLGGGGTYEQYF | TGTGCCAGCAGTTTAGGGGGCGGGGGCACCTACGAGCAGTACTTC